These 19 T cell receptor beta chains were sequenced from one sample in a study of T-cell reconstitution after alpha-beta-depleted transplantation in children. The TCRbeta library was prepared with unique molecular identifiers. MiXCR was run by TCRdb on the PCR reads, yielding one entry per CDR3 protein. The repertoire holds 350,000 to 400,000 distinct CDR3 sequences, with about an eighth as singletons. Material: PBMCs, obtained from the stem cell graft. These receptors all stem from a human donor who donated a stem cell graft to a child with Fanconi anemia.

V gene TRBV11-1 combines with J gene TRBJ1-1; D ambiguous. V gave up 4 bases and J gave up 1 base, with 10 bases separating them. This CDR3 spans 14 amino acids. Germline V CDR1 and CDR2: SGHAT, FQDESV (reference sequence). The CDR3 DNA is TGTGCCAGCAGCTGGTGGACTGAGAACACTGAAGCTTTCTTT. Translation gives CASSWWTENTEAFF.

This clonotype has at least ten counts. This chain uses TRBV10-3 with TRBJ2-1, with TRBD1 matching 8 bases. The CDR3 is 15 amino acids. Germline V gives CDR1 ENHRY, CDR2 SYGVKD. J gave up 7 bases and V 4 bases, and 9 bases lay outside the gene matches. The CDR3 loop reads CAISVGQAKHNEQFF. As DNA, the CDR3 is TGTGCCATCAGTGTGGGACAGGCAAAACATAATGAGCAGTTCTTC.

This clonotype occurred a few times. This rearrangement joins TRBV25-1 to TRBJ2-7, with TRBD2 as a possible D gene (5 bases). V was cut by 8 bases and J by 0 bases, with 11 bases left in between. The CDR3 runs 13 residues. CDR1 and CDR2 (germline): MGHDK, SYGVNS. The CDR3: CASGETHSYEQYF. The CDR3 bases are TGTGCCAGCGGGGAGACACACTCCTACGAGCAGTACTTC.

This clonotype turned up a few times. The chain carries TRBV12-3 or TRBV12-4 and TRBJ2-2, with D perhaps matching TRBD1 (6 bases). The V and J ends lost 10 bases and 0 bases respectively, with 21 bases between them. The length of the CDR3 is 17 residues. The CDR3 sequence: CATTGFVTLSNTGELFF. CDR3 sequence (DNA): TGTGCCACCACAGGGTTTGTAACCTTATCGAACACCGGGGAGCTGTTTTTT.

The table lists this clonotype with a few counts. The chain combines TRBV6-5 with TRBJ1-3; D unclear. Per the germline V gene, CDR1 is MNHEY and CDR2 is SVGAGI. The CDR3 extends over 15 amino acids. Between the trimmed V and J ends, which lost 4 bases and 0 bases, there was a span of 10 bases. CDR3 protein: CASSSPAVSGNTIYF. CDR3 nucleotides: TGTGCCAGCAGTTCCCCGGCAGTCTCTGGAAACACCATATATTTT.

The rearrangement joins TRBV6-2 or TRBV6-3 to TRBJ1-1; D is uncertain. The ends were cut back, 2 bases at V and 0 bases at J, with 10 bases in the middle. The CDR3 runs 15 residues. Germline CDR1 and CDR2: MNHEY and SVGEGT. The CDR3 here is CASSYGRMVNTEAFF. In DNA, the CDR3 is TGTGCCAGCAGTTACGGACGGATGGTGAACACTGAAGCTTTCTTT.

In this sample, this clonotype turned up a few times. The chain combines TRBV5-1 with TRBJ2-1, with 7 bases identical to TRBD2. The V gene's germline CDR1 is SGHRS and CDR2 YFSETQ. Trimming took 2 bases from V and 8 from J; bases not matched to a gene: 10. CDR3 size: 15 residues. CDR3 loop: CASSFGGGTTDEQFF. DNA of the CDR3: TGCGCCAGCAGCTTCGGCGGGGGAACTACGGATGAGCAGTTCTTC.

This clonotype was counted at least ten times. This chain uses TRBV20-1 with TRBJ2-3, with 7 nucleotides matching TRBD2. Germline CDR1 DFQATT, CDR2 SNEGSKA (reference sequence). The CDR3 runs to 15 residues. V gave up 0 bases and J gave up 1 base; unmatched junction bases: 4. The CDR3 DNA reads TGCAGTGCTAGAGATCGGGCGGGGGGCACAGATACGCAGTATTTT. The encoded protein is CSARDRAGGTDTQYF.

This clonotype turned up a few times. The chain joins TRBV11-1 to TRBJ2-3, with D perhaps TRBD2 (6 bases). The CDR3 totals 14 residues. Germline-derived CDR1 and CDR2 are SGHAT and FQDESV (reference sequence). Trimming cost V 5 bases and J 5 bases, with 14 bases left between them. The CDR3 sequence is CASSARDLQDTQYF. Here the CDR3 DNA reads TGTGCCAGCAGCGCCCGGGACTTGCAAGATACGCAGTATTTT.

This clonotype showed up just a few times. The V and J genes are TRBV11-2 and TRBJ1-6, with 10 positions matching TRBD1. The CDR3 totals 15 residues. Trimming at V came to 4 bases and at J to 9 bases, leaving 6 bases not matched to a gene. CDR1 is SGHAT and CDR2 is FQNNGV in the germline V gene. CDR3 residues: CASSSSGTGVSPLHF. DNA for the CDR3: TGTGCCAGCAGCTCATCCGGGACAGGGGTTTCACCCCTCCACTTT.

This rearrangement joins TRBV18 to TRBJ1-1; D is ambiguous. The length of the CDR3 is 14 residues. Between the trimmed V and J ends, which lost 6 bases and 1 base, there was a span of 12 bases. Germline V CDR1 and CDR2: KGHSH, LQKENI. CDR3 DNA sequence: TGTGCCAGCTCGGCACAGTACCAGAACACTGAAGCTTTCTTT. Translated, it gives CASSAQYQNTEAFF. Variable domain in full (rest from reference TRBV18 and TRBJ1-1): NAGVMQNPRHLVRRRGQEARLRCSPMKGHSHVYWYRQLPEEGLKFMVYLQKENIIDESGMPKERFSAEFPKEGPSILRIQQVVRGDSAAYFCASSAQYQNTEAFFGQGTRLTVV.

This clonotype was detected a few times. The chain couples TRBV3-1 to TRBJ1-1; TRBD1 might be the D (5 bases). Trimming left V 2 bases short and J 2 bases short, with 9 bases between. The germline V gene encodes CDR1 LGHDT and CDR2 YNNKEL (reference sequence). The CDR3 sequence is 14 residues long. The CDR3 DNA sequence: TGTGCCAGCAGCCAATATGGGGCTAACACTGAAGCTTTCTTT. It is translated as CASSQYGANTEAFF.

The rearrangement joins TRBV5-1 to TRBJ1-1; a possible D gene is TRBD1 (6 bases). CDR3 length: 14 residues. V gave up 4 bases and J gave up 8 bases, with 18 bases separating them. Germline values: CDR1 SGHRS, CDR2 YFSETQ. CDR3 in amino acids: CASSPQGSFGEAFF. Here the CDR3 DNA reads TGCGCCAGCAGCCCCCAGGGGTCGTTCGGCGAAGCTTTCTTT.

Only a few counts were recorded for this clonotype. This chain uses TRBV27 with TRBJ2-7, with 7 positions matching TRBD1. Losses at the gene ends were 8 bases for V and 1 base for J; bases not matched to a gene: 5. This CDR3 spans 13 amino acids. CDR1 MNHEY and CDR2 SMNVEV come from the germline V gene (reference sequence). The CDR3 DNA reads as TGTGCCAGCTCGACAGGGCGATCCTACGAGCAGTACTTC. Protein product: CASSTGRSYEQYF.

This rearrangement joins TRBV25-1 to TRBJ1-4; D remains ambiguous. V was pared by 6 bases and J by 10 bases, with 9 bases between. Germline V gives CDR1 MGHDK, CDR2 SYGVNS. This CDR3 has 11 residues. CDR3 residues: CASRKYGKLFF. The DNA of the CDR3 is TGTGCCAGCAGGAAGTACGGAAAACTGTTTTTT. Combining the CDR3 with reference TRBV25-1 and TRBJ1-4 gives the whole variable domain EADIYQTPRYLVIGTGKKITLECSQTMGHDKMYWYQQDPGMELHLIHYSYGVNSTEKGDLSSESTVSRIRTEHFPLTLESARPSHTSQYLCASRKYGKLFFGSGTQLSVL.

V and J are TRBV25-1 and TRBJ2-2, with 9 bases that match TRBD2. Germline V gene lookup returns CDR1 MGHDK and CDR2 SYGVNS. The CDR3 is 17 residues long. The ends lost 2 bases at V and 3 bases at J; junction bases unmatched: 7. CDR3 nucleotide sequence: TGTGCCAGCAGTGAACAGGAGCGGGGGGACGACACCGGGGAGCTGTTTTTT. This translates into CASSEQERGDDTGELFF.

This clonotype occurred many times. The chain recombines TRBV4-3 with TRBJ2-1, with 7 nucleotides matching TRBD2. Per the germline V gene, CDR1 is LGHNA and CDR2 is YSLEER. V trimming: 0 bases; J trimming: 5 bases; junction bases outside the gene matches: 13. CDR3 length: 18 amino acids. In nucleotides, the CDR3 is TGCGCCAGCAGCCAAGAAACGATTGTCGGGGGGAAGGACAATGAGCAGTTCTTC. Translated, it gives CASSQETIVGGKDNEQFF.

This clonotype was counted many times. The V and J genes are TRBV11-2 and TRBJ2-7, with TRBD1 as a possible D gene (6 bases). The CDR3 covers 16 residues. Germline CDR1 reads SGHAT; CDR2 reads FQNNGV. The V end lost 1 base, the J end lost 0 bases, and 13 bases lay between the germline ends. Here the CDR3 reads CASSLVEGVSSYEQYF. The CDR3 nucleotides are TGTGCCAGCAGCTTAGTCGAGGGGGTGAGCTCCTACGAGCAGTACTTC.

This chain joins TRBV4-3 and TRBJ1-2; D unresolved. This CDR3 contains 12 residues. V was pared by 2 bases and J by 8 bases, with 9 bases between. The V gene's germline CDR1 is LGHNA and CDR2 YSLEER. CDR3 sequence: CASSQSVGGYTF. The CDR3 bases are TGCGCCAGCAGCCAATCTGTGGGGGGCTACACCTTC.